This T cell receptor (beta chain) stems from a study of T-cell memory formation after mild COVID-19. Study-level points and caveats: Contracting CD4+ clones sat mainly in CM and EM; CD8+ in EMRA. Clones that contracted from day 15 to 85 were balanced CD4/CD8, while later expanders leaned CD4+. Pre-infection memory already had some responding clones, implying cross-reactive memory joined.

Using its own MiXCR run on the 5' RACE reads, TCRdb lists one record per CDR3 protein. The sample carries 140,000 to 150,000 distinct CDR3 sequences, roughly 6.2% recorded once. A remark on this clonotype: The antigen is undetermined.

Losses at the gene ends were 5 bases for V and 4 bases for J; bases not matched to a gene: 16. Germline V gene data show CDR1 as SEHNR and CDR2 as FQNEAQ (reference sequence). The CDR3 length is 18 residues. The sample taken for sequencing was PBMCs or a T cell subset sorted from them (not recorded which). The chain uses TRBV7-9 and TRBJ2-2, with TRBD2 matching 7 bases. This TCR was sampled from an adult woman who had mild COVID-19 (a few samples of this study predate the infection). Cell type and time point are not known. In nucleotides, the CDR3 is TGTGCCAGCAGCCCGCGGCCCGTAGGGGTAGCGGGCACCGGGGAGCTGTTTTTT. Protein product: CASSPRPVGVAGTGELFF.